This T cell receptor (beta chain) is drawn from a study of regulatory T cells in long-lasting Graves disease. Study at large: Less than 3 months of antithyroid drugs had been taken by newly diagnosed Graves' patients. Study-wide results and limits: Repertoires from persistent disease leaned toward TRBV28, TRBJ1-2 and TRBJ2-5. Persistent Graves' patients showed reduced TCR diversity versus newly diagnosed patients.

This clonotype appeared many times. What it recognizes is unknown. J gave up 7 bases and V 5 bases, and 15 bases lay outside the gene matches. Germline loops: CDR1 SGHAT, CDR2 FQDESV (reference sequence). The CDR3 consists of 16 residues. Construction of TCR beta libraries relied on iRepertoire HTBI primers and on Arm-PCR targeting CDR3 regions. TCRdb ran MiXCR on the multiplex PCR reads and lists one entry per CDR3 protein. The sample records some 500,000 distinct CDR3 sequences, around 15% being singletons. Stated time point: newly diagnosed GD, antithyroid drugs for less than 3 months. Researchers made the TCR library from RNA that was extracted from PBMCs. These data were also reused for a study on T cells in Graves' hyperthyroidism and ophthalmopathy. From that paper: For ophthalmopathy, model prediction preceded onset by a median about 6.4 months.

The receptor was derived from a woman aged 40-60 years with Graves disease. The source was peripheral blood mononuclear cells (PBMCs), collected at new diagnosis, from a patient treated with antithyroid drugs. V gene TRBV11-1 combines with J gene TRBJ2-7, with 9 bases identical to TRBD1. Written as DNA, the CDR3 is TGTGCCAGCAGCACCGGACAGGGGCGAGGGCGCAATGAGCAGTACTTC. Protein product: CASSTGQGRGRNEQYF.